Described below is a single T cell receptor (beta chain) sequence and its context. Its antigen is unidentified. This sample was taken from a study of T cell repertoires in cytomegalovirus infection. Study details: Both a matching HLA type and CMV infection were indicated by public TCR beta signatures.

In TCRdb, the reads were re-called with MiXCR into one record per CDR3 protein. The sample shows under 450,000 distinct CDR3 sequences, around a third of them seen only once. Whole-study findings and limits: HLA-C-restricted TCR beta clonotypes specific for CMV led the ex vivo response.

Sequencing used cultured PBMCs, obtained from culture after CMV antigen stimulation. This receptor was identified in a human donor in good health (CMV status not recorded). Some clones in this sample may be carry-over from other donors' samples.

This chain's CDR3 is CASSRGQNLAKNIQYF. In nucleotides, the CDR3 is TGCGCCAGCAGCCGGGGACAGAACCTAGCCAAAAACATTCAGTACTTC. This chain joins TRBV4-3 and TRBJ2-4; 7 bases match TRBD1. Germline V gene lookup returns CDR1 LGHNA and CDR2 YSLEER. Unmatched junction bases numbered 6, after V lost 4 bases and J lost 0 bases. CDR3 length: 16 amino acids.